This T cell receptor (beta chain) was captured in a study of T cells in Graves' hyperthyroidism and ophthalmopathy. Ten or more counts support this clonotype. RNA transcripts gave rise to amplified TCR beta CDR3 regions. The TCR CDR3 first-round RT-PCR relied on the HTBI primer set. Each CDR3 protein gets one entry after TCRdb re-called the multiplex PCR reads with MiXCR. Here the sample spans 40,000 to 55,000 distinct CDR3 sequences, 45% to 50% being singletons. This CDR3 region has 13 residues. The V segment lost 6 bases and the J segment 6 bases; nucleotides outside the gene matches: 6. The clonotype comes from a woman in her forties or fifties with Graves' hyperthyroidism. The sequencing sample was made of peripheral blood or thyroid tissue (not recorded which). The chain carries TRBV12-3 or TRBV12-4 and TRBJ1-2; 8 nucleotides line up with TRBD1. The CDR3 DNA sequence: TGTGCCAGCAGACTAGGACAGGGACATGGCTACACCTTC. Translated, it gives CASRLGQGHGYTF.